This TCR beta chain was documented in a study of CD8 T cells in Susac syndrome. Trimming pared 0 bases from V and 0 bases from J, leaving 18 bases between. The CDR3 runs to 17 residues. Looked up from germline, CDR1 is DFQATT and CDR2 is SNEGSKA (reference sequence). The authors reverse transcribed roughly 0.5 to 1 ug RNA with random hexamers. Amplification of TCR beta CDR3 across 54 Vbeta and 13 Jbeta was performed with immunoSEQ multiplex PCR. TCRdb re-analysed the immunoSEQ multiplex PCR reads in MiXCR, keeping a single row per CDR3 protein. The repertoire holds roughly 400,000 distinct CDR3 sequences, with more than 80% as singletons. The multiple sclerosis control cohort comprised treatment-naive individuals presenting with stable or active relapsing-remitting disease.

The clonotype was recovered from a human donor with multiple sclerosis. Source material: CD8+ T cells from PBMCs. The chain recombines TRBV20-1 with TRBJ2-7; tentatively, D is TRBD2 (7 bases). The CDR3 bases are TGCAGTGCTAGAGATAAGACGGGAGGACAGCACTCCTACGAGCAGTACTTC. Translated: CSARDKTGGQHSYEQYF.